This T cell receptor (beta chain) is drawn from a study of T cell repertoires and HLA-DP antigens. Study in general: Transduced HeLa cells presented HLA-DP to CD4+ T cells. One stimulator alloantigen differed from self by one groove amino acid; the other by ten.

Deletions cut 2 bases from V and 5 bases from J, with 3 bases between. Germline lookup yields CDR1 MNHNS and CDR2 SASEGT. The CDR3 runs to 11 residues. Deep-resolution sequencing targeted 200,000 T cell genomes in pre-culture CD4+ samples. The protocol was immunoSEQ multiplex PCR, while the TCRdb copy is restricted to in-frame clones and leaves out a portion. The sample lists roughly 120,000 clones; approximately 92% were seen once. About this clone: Its antigen remains unidentified.

The chain employs TRBV6-1 and TRBJ1-2; D not certain. Source material: CD4+ T cells from PBMCs. This clonotype was obtained from a woman between 18 and 29 years old in good health and CMV-seronegative. CDR3 loop: CASSEFYGYTF. CDR3 DNA: TGTGCCAGCAGTGAATTTTATGGCTACACCTTC.